This T cell receptor beta chain stems from a study of PD-L1 blockade in urothelial cancer. Study summary: Bladder-origin urothelial cancer in males described most of the roughly 30 patients. Blood analysis was done at 3 weeks (second dose) and 6 weeks after treatment began. Peripheral blood specimens exhibited a median yield of about 150,000 T cells.

V trimming: 10 bases; J trimming: 4 bases; junction bases outside the gene matches: 4. Germline V gene sequence: CDR1 LNHDA, CDR2 SQIVND (reference sequence). The length of the CDR3 is 13 residues. Repertoires were generated with immunoSEQ multiplex PCR, while TCRdb's copy carries only in-frame clones and drops some. The top ten clones hold roughly 8.8% of a sample with 48,000 or so clones, roughly 80% of them seen once. Time point of the sample: peripheral blood 6 weeks after treatment start. Pretreatment sampling and on-treatment sampling together yielded between 1 and 8 samples for each patient. This specimen was PBMCs, taken around atezolizumab (anti-PD-L1) treatment. This chain uses TRBV19 with TRBJ2-3; TRBD2 aligns across 11 bases. The TCR comes from a man between 70 and 80 years old with urothelial cancer. DNA for the CDR3: TGTGCCACCCTAGCGGGAGGTGCAGATACGCAGTATTTT. This gives the protein CATLAGGADTQYF. The whole variable domain, filled in from reference TRBV19 and TRBJ2-3, reads DGGITQSPKYLFRKEGQNVTLSCEQNLNHDAMYWYRQDPGQGLRLIYYSQIVNDFQKGDIAEGYSVSREKKESFPLTVTSAQKNPTAFYLCATLAGGADTQYFGPGTRLTVL.